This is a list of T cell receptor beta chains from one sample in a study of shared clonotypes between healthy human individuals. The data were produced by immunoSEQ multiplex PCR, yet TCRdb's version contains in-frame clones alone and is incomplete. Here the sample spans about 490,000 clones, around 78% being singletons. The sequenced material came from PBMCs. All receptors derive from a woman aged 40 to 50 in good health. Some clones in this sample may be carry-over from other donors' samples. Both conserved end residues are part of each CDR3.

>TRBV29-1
CSVPGGASDIYEQYF
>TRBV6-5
CASTREGGLDEQFF
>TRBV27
CASRTPGLAGGSTDTQYF
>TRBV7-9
CASSFSLLRGAGSTDTQYF
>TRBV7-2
CASSLGSAGGEQYF
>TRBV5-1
CASPRGRDPPVEQSAQHF
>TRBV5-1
CASSLDSGSSYNEQFF
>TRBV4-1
CASSQEGDNYGYTF
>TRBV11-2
CASSLTDRIRGDTYEQYF
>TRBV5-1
CASSVGQRGSPLHF
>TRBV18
CASSPSNEQFF
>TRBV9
CASSGMRRGAPYNEQFF
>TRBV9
CASSVGQGDYEQYF
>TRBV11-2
CASSFSRQVQYF
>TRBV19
CASKVDRNTEAFF
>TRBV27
CASSLGRTVEAFF
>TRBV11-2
CASSLDPTSFDEQFF
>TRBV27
CASSPLLGLNTEAFF
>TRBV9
CASSLFPSGAGSGNTIYF
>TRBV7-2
CASSQTSGSPSSYEQYF
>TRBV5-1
CASSLGGGSNTEAFF
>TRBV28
CASSLDTVGAYNEQFF
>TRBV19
CASSTYTGELFF
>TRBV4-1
CASSQVNARETQYF
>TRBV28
CASTRGRGGELFF
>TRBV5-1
CASSFTGLAGGRADTQYF
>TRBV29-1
CSVEVTGAYNEQFF
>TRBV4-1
CASSVGEDTYEQYF
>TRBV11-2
CASSAALSYEQYF
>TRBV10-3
CAISEPSPDRAGGLSTEAFF
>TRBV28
CASSPPQAKQFF
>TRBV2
CASSEGTGRVTEAFF
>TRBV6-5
CASSYSQETQYF
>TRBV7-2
CASSSLATTYNEQFF
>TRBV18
CASSPGVPGANVLTF
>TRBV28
CATKPSNRVAQPQHF
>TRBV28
CASSLLGYEQYF
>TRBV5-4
CASSLDRGRETQYF
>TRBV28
CASSSPLSRARGWQYF
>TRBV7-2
CASSLERGSGNTIYF
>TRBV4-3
CASSQERDEFF